The rows below give T cell receptor beta chains drawn from one sample of a study of blood T cell repertoires in COVID-19. TCRdb's table, derived via immunoSEQ multiplex PCR, lists solely in-frame clones and lacks some. This sample has about 140,000 clones, with about 87% found just once. Sequencing was performed on peripheral blood. Receptors were obtained from an elderly woman with acute or convalescent COVID-19. The CDR3 runs from the conserved cysteine through the conserved F or W. The D gene is left open where the match is weak. The listing skips clone size in some rows; elsewhere it reads once, few, many or a size class.

TRBV4-1,NA,NA,TRBJ2-3,TGCGCCAGCAGCCGCCGACAGGGAGGTTCGGATACGCAGTATTTT,CASSRRQGGSDTQYF
TRBV6-4,NA,NA,TRBJ2-6,TGTGCCAGCAGTGAAGGGGCCGGCGAGAGCTCTGGGGCCAACGTCCTGACTTTC,CASSEGAGESSGANVLTF
TRBV3-1/TRBV3-2,once,NA,TRBJ2-1,TGTGCCAGCACCACCAACGGGCCTAGCGTGGTGGGTGAGCAGTTCTTC,CASTTNGPSVVGEQFF
TRBV9,NA,TRBD2,TRBJ2-1,TGTGCCAGCAGCAGCCGACTAGCGGGTTACAATGAGCAGTTCTTC,CASSSRLAGYNEQFF
TRBV9,NA,NA,TRBJ2-7,TGTGCCAGCAGCTCAGTGGGGGGCTACGAGCAGTACTTC,CASSSVGGYEQYF
TRBV10-2,NA,NA,TRBJ1-5,TGCGCCAGCAGTGACAGGGAAATTAATCAGCCCCAGCATTTT,CASSDREINQPQHF
TRBV11-2,once,NA,TRBJ2-2,TGTGCCAACGGGATGGGGGGGCGAAGCGGGGAGCTGTTTTTT,CANGMGGRSGELFF
TRBV12-5,NA,NA,TRBJ2-5,TGTGCTAGTGGCTTCCCCGGTGGTGAGACCCAGTACTTC,CASGFPGGETQYF
TRBV7-9,once,NA,TRBJ1-2,TGTGCCAGCAGCTTGTTAGGGGGAAGAGCATATGGCTACACCTTC,CASSLLGGRAYGYTF
TRBV29-1,NA,TRBD1,TRBJ2-1,TGCAGCGTTGAGAAGGGACAGCATAACAATGAGCAGTTCTTC,CSVEKGQHNNEQFF
TRBV2,once,NA,TRBJ2-2,TGTGCCAGCAGTGATTTAAGTGGCAGAAAGAACACCGGGGAGCTGTTTTTT,CASSDLSGRKNTGELFF
TRBV18,NA,NA,TRBJ2-6,TGTGCCAGCTCACAGGGGAACTCTGGGGCCAACGTCCTGACTTTC,CASSQGNSGANVLTF
TRBV28,NA,TRBD1,TRBJ1-1,TGTGCCAGCAGTTTGACAGGGGGCATGGGCGCTTTCTTT,CASSLTGGMGAFF
TRBV2,NA,NA,TRBJ2-2,TGTGCCAGCAGGTGGGGCCGGACGGCGAACACCGGGGAGCTGTTTTTT,CASRWGRTANTGELFF
TRBV30,NA,TRBD1,TRBJ1-5,TGTGCCTGGACCCTCCAGACAGGGAGCAATCAGCCCCAGCATTTT,CAWTLQTGSNQPQHF
TRBV7-2,NA,TRBD1,TRBJ1-6,TGTGCCAGCAGCTTAGTTGGGACAGGCAATTCACCCCTCCACTTT,CASSLVGTGNSPLHF
TRBV5-1,NA,NA,TRBJ1-2,TGCGCCAGCAGCTTGGTCGAGGCAGACTATGGCTACACCTTC,CASSLVEADYGYTF
TRBV10-1,once,NA,TRBJ1-5,TGCGCCACAGTGGACAGTAGCAATCAGCCCCAGCATTTT,CATVDSSNQPQHF
TRBV15,few,NA,TRBJ1-2,TGTGCCACCAGCAGAGGGGGCCTTACAGGGTATGGCTACACCTTC,CATSRGGLTGYGYTF
TRBV5-4,NA,TRBD1,TRBJ2-1,TGTGCCAGCAGCAACGGACAGGGGGCCTACAATGAGCAGTTCTTC,CASSNGQGAYNEQFF
TRBV2,NA,NA,TRBJ2-5,TGTGCCAGCATTAAACAGGGTTTGGGGGAGACCCAGTACTTC,CASIKQGLGETQYF
TRBV18,NA,NA,TRBJ1-5,TGTGCCAGCTCACAGGAGGCATTAGGGAATCAGCATTTT,CASSQEALGNQHF
TRBV7-8,NA,NA,TRBJ2-1,TGTGCCAGCAGCTTAGCCGAGGCCTACAATGAGCAGTTCTTC,CASSLAEAYNEQFF
TRBV7-2,once,TRBD1,TRBJ2-1,TGTGCCAGCAGCGTAGACAGGGCCTCCTACAATGAGCAGTTCTTC,CASSVDRASYNEQFF
TRBV4-1,NA,NA,TRBJ1-3,TGCGCCAGCAGCCAAGAACACGTCTCTGGAAACACCATATATTTT,CASSQEHVSGNTIYF